The rows below give T cell receptor beta chains drawn from one sample of a study of T cells after yellow fever vaccination. TCRdb re-called the 5' RACE reads through MiXCR, storing one row per CDR3 protein. The sample holds 300,000 to 450,000 distinct CDR3 sequences, about 7.8% seen once. Specimen: PBMCs, collected about 41 days after the first yellow fever vaccination. These receptor sequences come from a man younger than 30 who received the YFV17D yellow fever vaccine. The CDR3 runs from the conserved cysteine through the conserved F or W. The D gene is left open where the match is weak. Clone size, where shown, is once, few, many, or a class for clones that have expanded.

CDR3 length,J gene,V gene,clone size,D gene,CDR3 DNA,CDR3 protein
15,TRBJ2-3,TRBV7-2,NA,NA,TGTGCCAGCAGCCCCTCGCGGGGCTACACAGATACGCAGTATTTT,CASSPSRGYTDTQYF
18,TRBJ2-2,TRBV12-3/TRBV12-4,few,TRBD2,TGTGCCAGCAGTTTTCGTGGACTAGCGGGGCTAAACACCGGGGAGCTGTTTTTT,CASSFRGLAGLNTGELFF
15,TRBJ2-1,TRBV4-1,NA,TRBD2,TGCGCCAGCAGCCTCCGGGGGGGTGTATACAATGAGCAGTTCTTC,CASSLRGGVYNEQFF
13,TRBJ1-5,TRBV18,NA,NA,TGTGCCAGCTCACCCCAGGGAGCCCAGCCCCAGCATTTT,CASSPQGAQPQHF
15,TRBJ1-5,TRBV6-1,NA,NA,TGTGCCAGCAGTGTGTTTTGGATCAGCAATCAGCCCCAGCATTTT,CASSVFWISNQPQHF
12,TRBJ2-7,TRBV12-3/TRBV12-4,few,TRBD1,TGTGCCAGCACCCCGGACAGGCACGAGCAGTACTTC,CASTPDRHEQYF
14,TRBJ1-1,TRBV20-1,few,NA,TGCAGTGCTCGGTTAAGGACGGTTACCACTGAAGCTTTCTTT,CSARLRTVTTEAFF
11,TRBJ2-1,TRBV20-1,many,TRBD1,TGCAGTGGGCAGGGGGCGTCTGAGCAGTTCTTC,CSGQGASEQFF
16,TRBJ1-1,TRBV4-2,many,TRBD1,TGTGCCAGCAGCCAAAGACAGGGTGTGCAAAACACTGAAGCTTTCTTT,CASSQRQGVQNTEAFF
16,TRBJ1-6,TRBV4-1,few,NA,TGCGCCAGCAGCCAGAAGCAGGACAGCGAAAATTCACCCCTCCACTTT,CASSQKQDSENSPLHF
13,TRBJ2-7,TRBV29-1,NA,NA,TGCAGCTTCGAAACTGGGACCGGCTACGAGCAGTACTTC,CSFETGTGYEQYF
13,TRBJ2-7,TRBV2,NA,NA,TGTGCCACAGGGGAGATGGGGGTATACGAGCAGTACTTC,CATGEMGVYEQYF
15,TRBJ2-2,TRBV9,few,NA,TGTGCCAGCACCCAAGGGGCAGGGCTCACCGGGGAGCTGTTTTTT,CASTQGAGLTGELFF
12,TRBJ1-2,TRBV10-3,few,TRBD1,TGTGCCATCAGGAAGGACAGGGCTGGCTACACCTTC,CAIRKDRAGYTF
13,TRBJ2-5,TRBV7-2,NA,NA,TGTGCCAGCAGCCTCGGGAACTTAGAGACCCAGTACTTC,CASSLGNLETQYF
17,TRBJ2-6,TRBV7-3,NA,NA,TGTGCCAGCAGCCCACAGGGAACCCCCTCTGGGGCCAACGTCCTGACTTTC,CASSPQGTPSGANVLTF
15,TRBJ1-5,TRBV20-1,NA,TRBD1,TGCAGTGCTAGAGAGGGAGGGGGCGTGAATCAGCCCCAGCATTTT,CSAREGGGVNQPQHF
16,TRBJ1-2,TRBV5-1,NA,NA,TGCGCCAGCAGAAACGTACGGGAAACTAAACACTATGGCTACACCTTC,CASRNVRETKHYGYTF
17,TRBJ2-3,TRBV5-1,many,TRBD1,TGCGCCAGCAGCAGGGACAGGGGTGTTAGGGGCACAGATACGCAGTATTTT,CASSRDRGVRGTDTQYF
11,TRBJ2-1,TRBV5-1,many,NA,TGCGCCAGCAGACAGGGCAATGAGCAGTTCTTC,CASRQGNEQFF
11,TRBJ1-1,TRBV7-2,few,NA,TGTGCCAGCAGGCTCGAAGAGGGGGCTTTCTTT,CASRLEEGAFF
17,TRBJ2-3,TRBV7-9,NA,TRBD1,TGTGCCAGCAGACCAAGGCTAGGACAGGGGGCAGGAGATACGCAGTATTTT,CASRPRLGQGAGDTQYF
17,TRBJ1-2,TRBV4-2,few,NA,TGTGCCAGCAGCCAAGACCACCCGACAGCCATATATGATGGCTACACCTTC,CASSQDHPTAIYDGYTF
15,TRBJ2-7,TRBV11-2,few,NA,TGTGCCAGCAGCTCCTCAAATAGACTGCCCTACGAGCAGTACTTC,CASSSSNRLPYEQYF
15,TRBJ2-1,TRBV6-2/TRBV6-3,few,NA,TGTGCCAGCCATAGCCCTAAGTGGGGGGCTGGTGAGCAGTTCTTC,CASHSPKWGAGEQFF
15,TRBJ1-2,TRBV27,NA,NA,TGTGCCAGCAGTTTACGAGGGGTCATCAGCTATGGCTACACCTTC,CASSLRGVISYGYTF
12,TRBJ2-3,TRBV29-1,NA,NA,TGCAGCGTTGAAGAAGTATCGGATACGCAGTATTTT,CSVEEVSDTQYF
15,TRBJ2-3,TRBV6-2/TRBV6-3,NA,TRBD2,TGTGCCAGCAGTATAGGAGCGGGGAGCACAGATACGCAGTATTTT,CASSIGAGSTDTQYF
16,TRBJ2-3,TRBV7-2,few,NA,TGTGCCAGCAGCTTAGTAGGGGGGCCCTCCACAGATACGCAGTATTTT,CASSLVGGPSTDTQYF
15,TRBJ2-3,TRBV20-1,few,TRBD2,TGCAGTGCTAGAAACCCGGGGGGGCCTACAGATACGCAGTATTTT,CSARNPGGPTDTQYF
14,TRBJ1-2,TRBV9,many,NA,TGTGCCAGCAGCGTAGACCCTGAGGGGTATGGCTACACCTTC,CASSVDPEGYGYTF
14,TRBJ2-1,TRBV12-3/TRBV12-4,NA,NA,TGTGCCAGCAGTTCTTACGCAAGCTACAATGAGCAGTTCTTC,CASSSYASYNEQFF
14,TRBJ2-5,TRBV7-2,many,TRBD2,TGTGCCAGCAGCTCAGCGGGGACCCAAGAGACCCAGTACTTC,CASSSAGTQETQYF
13,TRBJ1-2,TRBV27,few,NA,TGTGCCAGCAGAGATCCAGGGGAATATGGCTACACCTTC,CASRDPGEYGYTF
15,TRBJ1-5,TRBV2,few,NA,TGTGCCAGCAGTGAAAGGTATGGGAGCAATCAGCCCCAGCATTTT,CASSERYGSNQPQHF
15,TRBJ1-1,TRBV4-1,NA,NA,TGCGCCAGCAGCCAAGTGGGGGCGAAGAACACTGAAGCTTTCTTT,CASSQVGAKNTEAFF
12,TRBJ2-2,TRBV4-3,NA,NA,TGCGCCAGCAGCTACACAGTCGGGGAGCTGTTTTTT,CASSYTVGELFF
15,TRBJ2-7,TRBV11-1,NA,TRBD1,TGTGCCAGCAGCTTCGGACAGGGGGGGGGCTACGAGCAGTACTTC,CASSFGQGGGYEQYF
13,TRBJ2-5,TRBV7-2,many,NA,TGTGCCAGCAGCCCTAGCGCTTCCGAGACCCAGTACTTC,CASSPSASETQYF
13,TRBJ2-1,TRBV20-1,few,NA,TGCAGTGCTAGTCGGGTTGCCTACAATGAGCAGTTCTTC,CSASRVAYNEQFF
15,TRBJ2-3,TRBV7-9,few,NA,TGTGCCAGCAGCCACGACGGGAAGGGAGCAGATACGCAGTATTTT,CASSHDGKGADTQYF
11,TRBJ2-7,TRBV12-3/TRBV12-4,NA,NA,TGTGCCAGCAGTGATAGGCACGAGCAGTACTTC,CASSDRHEQYF
14,TRBJ2-7,TRBV5-4,NA,TRBD1,TGTGCCAGCAGCCTGGAACAGGGGGCGCACGAGCAGTACTTC,CASSLEQGAHEQYF
15,TRBJ1-3,TRBV5-1,NA,NA,TGCGCCAGCAGCTTGGAATGGGGAGCGGGAAACACCATATATTTT,CASSLEWGAGNTIYF
14,TRBJ2-7,TRBV5-5,few,TRBD1,TGTGCCAGCAGGACAGGGGGCGCTTCCTACGAGCAGTACTTC,CASRTGGASYEQYF
13,TRBJ2-7,TRBV5-1,NA,NA,TGCGCCAGCAGCTTGGTGGCAGACTACGAGCAGTACTTC,CASSLVADYEQYF
16,TRBJ2-5,TRBV5-4,many,NA,TGTGCCAGCAGCCCGCGCGGACAGCAATCTAAAGAGACCCAGTACTTC,CASSPRGQQSKETQYF
15,TRBJ2-5,TRBV20-1,NA,TRBD2,TGCAGTGCTAGGAATCTAGCGGGGGGTTTGGAGACCCAGTACTTC,CSARNLAGGLETQYF
17,TRBJ1-1,TRBV7-8,NA,TRBD1,TGTGCCAGCAGCTCAATTCCGGGACAGGGTGTGAACACTGAAGCTTTCTTT,CASSSIPGQGVNTEAFF
14,TRBJ1-1,TRBV19,NA,NA,TGTGCCAGTAGGGGCAGTCAACTGAACACTGAAGCTTTCTTT,CASRGSQLNTEAFF
15,TRBJ1-2,TRBV5-5,NA,NA,TGTGCCAGCAGCTTTGGCCTTTGGGGGGCAGATGGCTACACCTTC,CASSFGLWGADGYTF
14,TRBJ1-1,TRBV2,few,NA,TGTGCCACCATTACAGGGAGGGCGAACACTGAAGCTTTCTTT,CATITGRANTEAFF